These 7 T cell receptor beta chains were sequenced from one sample in a study of T cell repertoires in cytomegalovirus infection. The antigens for these receptors are not known. From the reads, TCRdb called clonotypes with MiXCR, one entry per CDR3 protein. The sample holds approximately 600,000 distinct CDR3 sequences, 40% seen once. The sequencing here drew on cultured PBMCs, taken from culture after CMV antigen stimulation. Receptors were obtained from a human donor in good health (CMV status not recorded). Some clones in this sample may be carry-over from other donors' samples.

The rearrangement joins TRBV7-6 to TRBJ2-1; 8 bases fit TRBD2. Germline CDR1 and CDR2: SGHVS and FNYEAQ. Trimming took 7 bases from V and 1 from J; bases not matched to a gene: 12. CDR3 length: 17 residues. The CDR3 spells CASTPSGSGRSYNEQFF. The CDR3 bases are TGTGCCAGCACTCCCTCGGGGAGCGGGAGATCCTACAATGAGCAGTTCTTC.

The chain joins TRBV7-2 to TRBJ2-1; 7 bases map to TRBD2. V shed 5 bases, J shed 3 bases, and the junction held 4 bases outside the gene matches. Germline assignment: CDR1 SGHTA and CDR2 FQGNSA. This CDR3 comprises 14 residues. The CDR3 nucleotides read TGTGCCAGCAGCCTAAGGACTAGCTACAATGAGCAGTTCTTC. The encoded protein is CASSLRTSYNEQFF.

The gene calls are TRBV28 and TRBJ2-5; unclear D gene. V was pared by 5 bases and J by 4 bases, with 8 bases between. This CDR3 region has 12 residues. Germline V gene lookup returns CDR1 MDHEN and CDR2 SYDVKM. CDR3 residues: CASSIHPETQYF. The CDR3 nucleotides are TGTGCCAGCAGTATCCACCCAGAGACCCAGTACTTC.

This chain joins TRBV10-3 and TRBJ1-1, with a weak D call TRBD1 (6 bases). Germline values: CDR1 ENHRY, CDR2 SYGVKD. Trimming removed 5 bases at V and 2 bases at J, with 12 bases between. This CDR3 is 14 amino acids long. The chain's CDR3 is CAISPTGLNTEAFF. The DNA of the CDR3 is TGTGCCATCAGTCCGACAGGCCTTAACACTGAAGCTTTCTTT.

The CDR3 spells CASSSRRTGYRSEQFF. Here the CDR3 DNA reads TGTGCCAGCAGTTCCCGACGGACAGGGTATAGAAGTGAGCAGTTCTTC. The chain joins TRBV28 to TRBJ2-1; 8 nucleotides agree with TRBD1. Germline lookup yields CDR1 MDHEN and CDR2 SYDVKM. The length of the CDR3 is 16 residues. J lost 9 bases, V lost 4 bases, and 14 bases had no gene match.

The V call is TRBV4-1, the J call TRBJ2-3, with 8 bases that match TRBD2. Germline V gene lookup returns CDR1 MGHRA and CDR2 YSYEKL. The J segment lost 4 bases and the V segment lost 3 bases, leaving 12 bases of the junction unmatched. The CDR3 is 17 amino acids. The chain's CDR3 is CASSHPGGGAESDTQYF. The DNA of the CDR3 is TGCGCCAGCAGCCACCCCGGGGGGGGGGCCGAGTCAGATACGCAGTATTTT.

The chain recombines TRBV7-6 with TRBJ2-3; possible D gene TRBD2, 6 bases. V lost 5 bases and J lost 4, with 19 bases in between. The CDR3 has 16 amino acids. From germline, CDR1 is SGHVS and CDR2 FNYEAQ. CDR3 in DNA: TGTGCCAGCAGCCGTAGCAGCGGGTTCATTCCAGATACGCAGTATTTT. It specifies CASSRSSGFIPDTQYF.